The clone carrying this TCR beta chain was found many times. Antigen specificity is unknown. In making TCR beta libraries, quantitative 5'-RACE with molecular barcodes was used. MiXCR was run by TCRdb on the 5' RACE reads, yielding one entry per CDR3 protein. The sample lists 85,000 to 100,000 distinct CDR3 sequences; 8.5% to 9% were seen once. The sample originates from a study of CD8 T cells in ankylosing spondylitis. CDR1 and CDR2 from the germline V gene are SEHNR and FQNEAQ (reference sequence). The CDR3 is made up of 14 amino acids. The ends were cut back, 4 bases at V and 2 bases at J, with 12 bases in the middle. Study-wide findings and caveats: Made up of about eight highly homologous variants, a TCR beta motif appeared characteristic of ankylosing spondylitis blood. The authors reported significant enrichment of disease-linked clones in matched ankylosing spondylitis synovial fluid. Disease-linked clones proved CD8+ and comparatively uncommon in peripheral blood.

The rearrangement uses TRBV7-9 and TRBJ2-7; D remains unclear. This sequence originates from a male donor with ankylosing spondylitis or in good health (not recorded which). The sample comprised blood, either unsorted or a sorted T cell fraction (not recorded which). The CDR3 sequence: CASSSQVRPYEQYF. CDR3 in DNA: TGTGCCAGCAGCTCCCAGGTCCGGCCCTACGAGCAGTACTTC.